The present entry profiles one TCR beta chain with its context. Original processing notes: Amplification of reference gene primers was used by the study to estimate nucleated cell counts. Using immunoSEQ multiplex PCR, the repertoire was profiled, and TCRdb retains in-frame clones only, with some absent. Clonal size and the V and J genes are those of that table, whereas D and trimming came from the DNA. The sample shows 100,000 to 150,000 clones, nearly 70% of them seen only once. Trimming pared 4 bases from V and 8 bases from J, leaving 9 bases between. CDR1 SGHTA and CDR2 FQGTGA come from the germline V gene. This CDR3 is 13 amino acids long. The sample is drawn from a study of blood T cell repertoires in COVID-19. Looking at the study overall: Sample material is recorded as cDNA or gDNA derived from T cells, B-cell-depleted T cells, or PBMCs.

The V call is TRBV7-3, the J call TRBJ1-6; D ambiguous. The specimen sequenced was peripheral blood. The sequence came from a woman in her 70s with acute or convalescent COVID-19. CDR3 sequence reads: CASSSAPYSPLHF. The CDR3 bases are TGTGCCAGCAGCTCCGCGCCGTATTCACCCCTCCACTTT.